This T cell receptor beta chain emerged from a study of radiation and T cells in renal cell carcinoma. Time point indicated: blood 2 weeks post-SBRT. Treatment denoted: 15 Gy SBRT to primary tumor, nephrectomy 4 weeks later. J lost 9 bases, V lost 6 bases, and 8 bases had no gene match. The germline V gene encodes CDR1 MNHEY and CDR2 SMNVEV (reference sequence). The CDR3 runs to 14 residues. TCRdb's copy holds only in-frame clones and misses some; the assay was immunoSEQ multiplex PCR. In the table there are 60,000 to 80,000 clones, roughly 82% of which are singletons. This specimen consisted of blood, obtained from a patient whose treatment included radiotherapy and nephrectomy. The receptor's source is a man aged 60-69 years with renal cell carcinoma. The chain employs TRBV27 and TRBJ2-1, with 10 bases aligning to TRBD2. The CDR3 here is CASRIAGGPGEQFF. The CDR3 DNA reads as TGTGCCAGCAGGATAGCGGGAGGCCCAGGTGAGCAGTTCTTC.